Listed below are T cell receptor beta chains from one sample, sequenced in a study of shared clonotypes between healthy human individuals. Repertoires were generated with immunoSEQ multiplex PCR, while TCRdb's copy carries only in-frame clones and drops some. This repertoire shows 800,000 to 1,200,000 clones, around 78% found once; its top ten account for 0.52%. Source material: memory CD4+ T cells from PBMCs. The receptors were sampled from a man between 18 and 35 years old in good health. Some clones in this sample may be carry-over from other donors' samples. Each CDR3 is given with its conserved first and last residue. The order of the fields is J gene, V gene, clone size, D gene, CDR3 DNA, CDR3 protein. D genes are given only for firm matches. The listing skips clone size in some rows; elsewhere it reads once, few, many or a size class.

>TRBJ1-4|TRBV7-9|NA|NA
TGTGCCAGCAGCATAGGGACTCCCCCCGGTGAAAAACTGTTTTTT
CASSIGTPPGEKLFF
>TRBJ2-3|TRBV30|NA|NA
TGTGCCTGGAGTCCCGGAGTGACGACGCAGTATTTT
CAWSPGVTTQYF
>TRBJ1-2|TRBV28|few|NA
TGTGCCAGCAGTGCTCCGGGGATGAACTATGGCTACACCTTC
CASSAPGMNYGYTF
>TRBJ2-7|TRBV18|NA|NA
TGTGCCAGCTCACCACAGGGCCAGTACTTC
CASSPQGQYF
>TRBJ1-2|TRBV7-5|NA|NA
TGTGTCAGGGGGTGGGGTACCGAGGCTAGACTTTACTATGGCTACACCTTC
CVRGWGTEARLYYGYTF
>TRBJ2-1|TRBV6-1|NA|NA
TGTGCCAGCAGTGACCAGGGTTCGGGTTACAATGAGCAGTTCTTC
CASSDQGSGYNEQFF
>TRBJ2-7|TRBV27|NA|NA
TGTGCCAGCAGTTTAGGGGTAAGGCAGGCCCCCTACGAGCAGTACTTC
CASSLGVRQAPYEQYF
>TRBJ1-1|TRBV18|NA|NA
TGTGCCAGCTCACCCTCACTTGGGACTGAAGCTTTCTTT
CASSPSLGTEAFF
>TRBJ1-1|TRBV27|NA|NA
TGTGCCAGCAGTTTACCCTTCCAGGGAGCTGAAGCTTTCTTT
CASSLPFQGAEAFF
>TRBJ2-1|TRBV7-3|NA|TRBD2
TGTGCCAGCAGCTTCATGCCTAGCGGGATATACAATGAGCAGTTCTTC
CASSFMPSGIYNEQFF
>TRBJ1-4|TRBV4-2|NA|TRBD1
TGTGCCAGCAGCGCTAAGGGGACAGCCTCTAATGAAAAACTGTTTTTT
CASSAKGTASNEKLFF
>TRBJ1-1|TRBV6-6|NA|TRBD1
TGTGCCAGCAGTTCTGTCAGGGGGACTGAAGCTTTCTTT
CASSSVRGTEAFF
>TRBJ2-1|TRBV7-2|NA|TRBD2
TGTGCCAGCAGCCCAAGACTAGCGGGAAGGGGGGGTGAGCAGTTCTTC
CASSPRLAGRGGEQFF
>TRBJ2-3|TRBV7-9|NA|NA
TGTGCCAGCAGCCTCCGTGGAGGGGTTAGCACAGATACGCAGTATTTT
CASSLRGGVSTDTQYF
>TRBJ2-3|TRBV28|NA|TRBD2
TGTGCCAGCAGTGTACTCCCCGGGACTAGCTCTCCGACCCCCACAGATACGCAGTATTTT
CASSVLPGTSSPTPTDTQYF
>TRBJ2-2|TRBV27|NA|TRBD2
TGTGCCAGACCTGAAGGACTAGCGGGTACTAACACCGGGGAGCTGTTTTTT
CARPEGLAGTNTGELFF
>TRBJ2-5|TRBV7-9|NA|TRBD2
TGTGCCAGCAGCTTAGTTAGCGGGAGTGGAGAGACCCAGTACTTC
CASSLVSGSGETQYF
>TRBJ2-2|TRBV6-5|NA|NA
TGTGCCAGCAGCAGTGGACCCAGCGGCGGGGAGCTGTTTTTT
CASSSGPSGGELFF
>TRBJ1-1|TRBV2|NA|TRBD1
TGTGCCAGCAGGAGCGGGGGGACAGGGAGGGGAACTGAAGCTTTCTTT
CASRSGGTGRGTEAFF
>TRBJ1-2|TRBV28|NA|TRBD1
TGTGCCAGCAGGCTCCCCCCGGGACAGGCTAACTATGGCTACACCTTC
CASRLPPGQANYGYTF
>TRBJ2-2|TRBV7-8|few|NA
TGTGCCAGCAGCTTAGTAGGGGACCTTCTCACCGGGGAGCTGTTTTTT
CASSLVGDLLTGELFF
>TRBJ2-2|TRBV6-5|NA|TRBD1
TGTGCCAGCAGCCGTGGGACAGTAGCTGGCGGGGAGCTGTTTTTT
CASSRGTVAGGELFF
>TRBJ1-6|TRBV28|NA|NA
TGTGCCACCCTGATTTCACCCCTCCACTTT
CATLISPLHF
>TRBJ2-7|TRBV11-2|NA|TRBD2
TGTGCCAGCACCTTAGCGGGAGGGCCTTCCTACGAGCAGTACTTC
CASTLAGGPSYEQYF
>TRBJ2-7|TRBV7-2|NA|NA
TGTGCCAGCAGCGTAACGAGACAGAAAACCTACGAGCAGTACTTC
CASSVTRQKTYEQYF
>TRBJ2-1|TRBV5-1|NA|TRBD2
TGCGCCAGCAGCTTGGCCTCGAGGACTAGCGGGAGGGCCCTAAACAATGAGCAGTTCTTC
CASSLASRTSGRALNNEQFF
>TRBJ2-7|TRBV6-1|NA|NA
TGTGCCAGCAGTGACTACAGGATTACCTACGAGCAGTACTTC
CASSDYRITYEQYF
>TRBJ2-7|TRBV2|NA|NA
TGTGCCAGCAGTCGGGCAGGGACCTACGAGCAGTACTTC
CASSRAGTYEQYF
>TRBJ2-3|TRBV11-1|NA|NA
TGTGCCAGCACCCATCAAGATACGCAGTATTTT
CASTHQDTQYF
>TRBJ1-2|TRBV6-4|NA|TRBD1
TGTGCCAGCAGTGACGGGGACAGAACTTATGGCTACACCTTC
CASSDGDRTYGYTF
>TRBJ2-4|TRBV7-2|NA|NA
TGTGCCAGCAGCTTAGAGGGAGCCGAGACAGCCAAAAACATTCAGTACTTC
CASSLEGAETAKNIQYF
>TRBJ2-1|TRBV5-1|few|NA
TGCGCCAGCAGCTTGGCCGGGGGCTTCTCCTACAATGAGCAGTTCTTC
CASSLAGGFSYNEQFF
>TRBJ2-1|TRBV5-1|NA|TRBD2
TGCGCCAGCAGCTTGGGGGGACTAGCCGGTGAGCAGTTCTTC
CASSLGGLAGEQFF
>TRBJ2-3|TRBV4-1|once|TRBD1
TGCGCCAGCAGCCAAGATTGGACAGGGGCAGATACGCAGTATTTT
CASSQDWTGADTQYF
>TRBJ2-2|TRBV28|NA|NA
TGTGCCAGCAGTTTTCCCCTGGCGAGGACCGGGGAGCTGTTTTTT
CASSFPLARTGELFF
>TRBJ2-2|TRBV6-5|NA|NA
TGTGCCAGCAGTTACGGGGCTTCTCGGAGCACCGGGGAGCTGTTTTTT
CASSYGASRSTGELFF
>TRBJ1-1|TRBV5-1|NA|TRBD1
TGCGCCAGCAGCATAGAGGGGGCCGGGAACACTGAAGCTTTCTTT
CASSIEGAGNTEAFF
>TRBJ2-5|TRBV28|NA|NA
TGTGCCAGCAGTTTAGAGCAGACCCAGTACTTC
CASSLEQTQYF
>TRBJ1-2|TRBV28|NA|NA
TGTGCCAGCACCAACACCTATGGCTACACCTTC
CASTNTYGYTF
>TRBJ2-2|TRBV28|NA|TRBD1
TGTGCCAGCAGCAGGGGGCGCGCTATCGGGGAGCTGTTTTTT
CASSRGRAIGELFF
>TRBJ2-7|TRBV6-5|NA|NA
TGTGCCAGCAGTTACTCGGCTAACCCCTACGAGCAGTACTTC
CASSYSANPYEQYF
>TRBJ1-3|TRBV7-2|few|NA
TGTGCCAGCGGGGCCTCTGGAAACACCATATATTTT
CASGASGNTIYF
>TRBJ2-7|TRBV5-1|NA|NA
TGCGCCAGCAGCTTTGGGCCTACCTACGAGCAGTACTTC
CASSFGPTYEQYF
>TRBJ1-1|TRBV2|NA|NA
TGTGCCAGCAGCCGGGAGGGGGGCACTGAAGCTTTCTTT
CASSREGGTEAFF
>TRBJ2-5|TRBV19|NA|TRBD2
TGTGCCAGTAGAAATACCCGACTAGCGGGAGGGCTTTTAGAGACCCAGTACTTC
CASRNTRLAGGLLETQYF
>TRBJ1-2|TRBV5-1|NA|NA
TGCGCCAGCAGCTCCAACCCGGGGGGCGCAAGCTATGGCTACACCTTC
CASSSNPGGASYGYTF
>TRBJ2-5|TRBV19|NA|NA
TGTGCCAGTAGTAGCAAAGAGACCCAGTACTTC
CASSSKETQYF
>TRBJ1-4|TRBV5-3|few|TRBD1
TGTGCCAGAAGCTTGGTGGGACAGGGTCATGAAAAACTGTTTTTT
CARSLVGQGHEKLFF
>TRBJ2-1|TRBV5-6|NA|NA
TGTGCCAGCAGCCGGCTAGGTAGGGGTACGGATGAGCAGTTCTTC
CASSRLGRGTDEQFF
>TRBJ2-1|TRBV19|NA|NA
TGTGCCAGTAGGCGGGACTCGGGGTTAGGTGAGCAGTTCTTC
CASRRDSGLGEQFF
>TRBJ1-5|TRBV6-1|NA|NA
TGTGCCAGCAGTGAAGCCCTTCGACAGACATATAGCAATCAGCCCCAGCATTTT
CASSEALRQTYSNQPQHF
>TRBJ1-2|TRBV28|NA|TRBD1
TGTGCCAGCAGTTCAACCAGACAGGGTTATGGCTACACCTTC
CASSSTRQGYGYTF
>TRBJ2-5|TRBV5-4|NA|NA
TGTGCCAGCAGCGAGGACCACCAGCGCCCAAGGGTAGGGACCCAGTACTTC
CASSEDHQRPRVGTQYF
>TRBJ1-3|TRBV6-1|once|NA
TGTGCCAGCGAAGGGGTTGGCGGAAACACCATATATTTT
CASEGVGGNTIYF